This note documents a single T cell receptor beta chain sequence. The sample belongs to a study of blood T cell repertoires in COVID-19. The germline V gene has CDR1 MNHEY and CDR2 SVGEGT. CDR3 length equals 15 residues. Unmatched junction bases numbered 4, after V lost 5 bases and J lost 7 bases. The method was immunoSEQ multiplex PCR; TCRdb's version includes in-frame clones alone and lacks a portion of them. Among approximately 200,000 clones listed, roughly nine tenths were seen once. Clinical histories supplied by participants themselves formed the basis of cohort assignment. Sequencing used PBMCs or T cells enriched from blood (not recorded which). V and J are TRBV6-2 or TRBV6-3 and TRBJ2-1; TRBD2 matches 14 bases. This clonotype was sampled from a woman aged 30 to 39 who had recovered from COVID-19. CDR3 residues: CASSRGTSGRNEQFF. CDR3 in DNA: TGTGCCAGCAGTCGCGGGACTAGCGGGAGAAATGAGCAGTTCTTC.